This is a list of T cell receptor beta chains from one sample in a study of neoadjuvant nivolumab and ipilimumab in lung cancer. The repertoire was sequenced with immunoSEQ multiplex PCR; TCRdb's copy has only in-frame clones and lacks some. The data contain 40,000 or so clones, roughly nine tenths of them seen just once; the ten biggest clones take up 2.5% to 3.5%. The starting material was peripheral blood, obtained before neoadjuvant nivolumab, alone or with ipilimumab. These receptors all come from an adult with non-small cell lung cancer. CDR3s leave out the opening cysteine and the closing phenylalanine or tryptophan.

V gene	CDR3 protein
TRBV6-1	ASNPGQGRETQY
TRBV11-2	ASSLRGGGPREAQY
TRBV6-1	ASIRTGTYEQY
TRBV4-1	ASSQEHLQGARMNTEAF
TRBV10-3	AISESRQGGGYT
TRBV9	ASSVGPGQTSYEQY
TRBV5-4	ASSSQGGAGELF
TRBV11-3	ASSLNRVSNEQY
TRBV10-3	AISPGRENYGYT
TRBV10-3	AISFPDRGDGYT
TRBV5-1	ASNPRLAGPGANVLT
TRBV9	ASSARTSGGETQY
TRBV27	ASSILAGGPTGELF
TRBV9	ASSGSSGPEQF
TRBV9	ASSVAGQDANTGELF
TRBV4-2	ASSQTGQGGYEQY
TRBV9	ASSVGGVNTEAF
TRBV10-1	ASSEGPRPYEQY
TRBV5-1	ASSPELVQETQY
TRBV7-3	ASSPAARTGELF
TRBV7-9	ASSILTGTHEQY
TRBV7-2	ASSFTKLRSTEAF
TRBV9	ASSVAGQGTYNEQF
TRBV6-1	ASSAHKLQGYEQY
TRBV7-9	ASSLLAGGPYEQY
TRBV7-9	ASSLRSGRALYEQY
TRBV6-5	ASLSANTEAF
TRBV25-1	ASSDSRGRFEKLF
TRBV4-3	ASSQELQGYEQY
TRBV5-5	ASSLLWVNQPQH
TRBV5-1	ASRVDGRVQETQY
TRBV4-3	ASSSRRNQPQH
TRBV9	ASSAPGTPKLF
TRBV30	AWSVVARTNTGELF
TRBV7-2	ASSLGLALETQY
TRBV5-1	ASSLAPPDRNEKLF
TRBV18	ASSTGQGLTYEQY
TRBV19	ASSMLPKVVGNEQF
TRBV7-3	ASSLKAFGEGTGELF
TRBV7-7	ASSLARNTGELF
TRBV9	ASSPRRGVYEQF